These 6 T cell receptor beta chains were sequenced from one sample in a study of shared clonotypes between healthy human individuals. The assay was immunoSEQ multiplex PCR, and TCRdb's table has in-frame clones only and misses some. The sample shows 2 million to 2.5 million clones, under 95% of them seen only once. The sequenced sample consisted of naive CD4+ T cells from PBMCs. Subset denoted: CD45RA+ positively selected. The receptors stem from a man aged 18 to 29 in good health. Some clones in this sample may be carry-over from other donors' samples.

The rearrangement joins TRBV6-5 to TRBJ1-2; 8 bases match TRBD1. With V trimmed by 6 bases and J by 4 bases, 4 bases remained unmatched. The CDR3 is 13 residues long. Germline CDR1 and CDR2: MNHEY and SVGAGI. The CDR3 reads CASRRTGPYGYTF. CDR3 nucleotides: TGTGCCAGCAGGCGGACAGGGCCCTATGGCTACACCTTC.

The rearrangement links TRBV4-2 to TRBJ1-4, with 8 bases lining up with TRBD1. Germline-derived CDR1 and CDR2 are LGHNA and YNFKEQ. Unmatched junction bases numbered 11, after V lost 4 bases and J lost 7 bases. The CDR3 is 16 residues long. The CDR3 reads CASSLKGAGGGEKLFF. CDR3 DNA: TGTGCCAGCAGCCTCAAAGGGGCAGGGGGCGGTGAAAAACTGTTTTTT.

The chain couples TRBV5-1 to TRBJ2-3; D gene ambiguous. CDR1 SGHRS and CDR2 YFSETQ come from the germline V gene. The CDR3 runs to 16 residues. V dropped 0 bases and J dropped 0 bases, with 11 bases sitting between them. This CDR3 reads CASSLGVTSSTDTQYF. The CDR3 coding sequence is TGCGCCAGCAGCTTGGGGGTCACTTCTAGCACAGATACGCAGTATTTT.

This clone was picked up one time. The chain has TRBV7-2 and TRBJ2-2; the match to TRBD2 covers 14 bases. CDR3 length equals 19 residues. Trimming removed 3 bases from V and 5 bases from J; junction bases left unmatched: 11. Germline V gene sequence: CDR1 SGHTA, CDR2 FQGNSA. CDR3 in amino acids: CASSFRLAGGKGRTGELFF. CDR3 DNA: TGTGCCAGCAGCTTCCGACTAGCGGGAGGGAAGGGTCGTACCGGGGAGCTGTTTTTT.

The genes are TRBV19 and TRBJ2-5, with 14 positions matching TRBD2. Germline CDR1 is LNHDA and CDR2 is SQIVND (reference sequence). V shed 4 bases, J shed 3 bases, and the junction held 4 bases outside the gene matches. The CDR3 contains 16 residues. The CDR3 sequence: CASSRRLAGGEETQYF. The CDR3 region has the DNA TGTGCCAGTAGTAGGAGACTAGCGGGAGGGGAAGAGACCCAGTACTTC.

This chain's CDR3 is CASSPSGDEQFF. CDR3 DNA: TGTGCCAGCAGTCCCTCCGGGGATGAGCAGTTCTTC. This chain joins TRBV6-6 and TRBJ2-1; D is perhaps TRBD2 (5 bases). The V end was cut by 5 bases, the J end by 8 bases, with 10 bases between. This CDR3 contains 12 residues. CDR1 and CDR2 (germline): MNHNY, SVGAGI (reference sequence).